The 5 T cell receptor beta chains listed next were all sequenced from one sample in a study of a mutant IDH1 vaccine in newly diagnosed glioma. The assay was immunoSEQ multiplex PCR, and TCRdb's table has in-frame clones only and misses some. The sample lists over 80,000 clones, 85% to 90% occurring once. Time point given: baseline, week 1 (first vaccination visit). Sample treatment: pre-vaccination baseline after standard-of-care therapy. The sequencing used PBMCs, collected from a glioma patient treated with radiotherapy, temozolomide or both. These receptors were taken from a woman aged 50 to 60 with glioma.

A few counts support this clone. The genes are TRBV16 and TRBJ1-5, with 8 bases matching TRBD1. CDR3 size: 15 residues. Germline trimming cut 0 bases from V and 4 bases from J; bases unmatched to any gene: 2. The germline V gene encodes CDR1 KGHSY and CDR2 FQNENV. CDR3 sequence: CASSQSGQVNQPQHF. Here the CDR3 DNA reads TGTGCCAGCAGCCAATCGGGACAGGTTAATCAGCCCCAGCATTTT.

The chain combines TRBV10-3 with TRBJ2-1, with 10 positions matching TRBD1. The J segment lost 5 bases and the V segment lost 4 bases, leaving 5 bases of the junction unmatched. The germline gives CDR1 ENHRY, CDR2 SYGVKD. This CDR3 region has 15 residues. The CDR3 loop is CAISGLDRGNNEQFF. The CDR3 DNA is TGTGCCATCAGTGGGTTGGACAGGGGGAACAATGAGCAGTTCTTC.

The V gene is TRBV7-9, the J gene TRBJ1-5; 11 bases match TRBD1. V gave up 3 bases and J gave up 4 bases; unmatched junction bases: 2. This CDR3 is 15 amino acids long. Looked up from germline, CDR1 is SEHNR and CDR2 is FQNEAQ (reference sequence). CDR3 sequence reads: CASSLGTGGNQPQHF. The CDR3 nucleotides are TGTGCCAGCAGCTTGGGGACAGGGGGGAATCAGCCCCAGCATTTT.

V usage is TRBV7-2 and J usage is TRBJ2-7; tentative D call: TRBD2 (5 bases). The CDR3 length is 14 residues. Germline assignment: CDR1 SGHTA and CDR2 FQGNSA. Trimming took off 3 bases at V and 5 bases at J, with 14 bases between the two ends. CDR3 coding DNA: TGTGCCAGCAGCTTGGGGATAGGACTCGACGAGCAGTACTTC. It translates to CASSLGIGLDEQYF.

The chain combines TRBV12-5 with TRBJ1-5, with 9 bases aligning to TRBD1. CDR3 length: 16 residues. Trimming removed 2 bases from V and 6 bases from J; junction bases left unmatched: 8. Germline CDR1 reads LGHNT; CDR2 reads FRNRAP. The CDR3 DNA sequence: TGTGCTAGTGGTTTGCTGAACAGGGGGCAGGCTCAGCCCCAGCATTTT. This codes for CASGLLNRGQAQPQHF.